This T cell receptor (beta chain) was sequenced during a study of T cells expressing NK-cell markers. Across the study: In sorted CD3+CD56+NKG2C+, CD3+CD56+NKG2C- and CD3+CD56-NKG2C+ T cells, TCR beta repertoires were obtained. General observations from the study: CD8+ T cells in roughly six donors included dominant NKG2C+ clonotypes at roughly 1.0-7.0%. In four donors, these clonotypes also led the CD3+CD56-NKG2C+ fraction.

In regard to this clonotype: Its antigen is unknown.

The CDR3 extends over 13 amino acids. For TCR beta, cDNA was produced by 5'RACE template switching with UMIs. One entry per CDR3 protein, without DNA, is what TCRdb gives after re-calling the 5' RACE reads. The sample includes 140,000 to 150,000 distinct CDR3 sequences. The TCR sequence derives from a man aged 18 to 35 in good health. The chain joins TRBV12-3 or TRBV12-4 to TRBJ2-3. Sample: blood T cells: a sorted CD56 or NKG2C T cell subset, CD4+ or CD8+ T cells, or bulk PBMC T cells (not recorded which). CDR3: CASRAVGTDTQYF.